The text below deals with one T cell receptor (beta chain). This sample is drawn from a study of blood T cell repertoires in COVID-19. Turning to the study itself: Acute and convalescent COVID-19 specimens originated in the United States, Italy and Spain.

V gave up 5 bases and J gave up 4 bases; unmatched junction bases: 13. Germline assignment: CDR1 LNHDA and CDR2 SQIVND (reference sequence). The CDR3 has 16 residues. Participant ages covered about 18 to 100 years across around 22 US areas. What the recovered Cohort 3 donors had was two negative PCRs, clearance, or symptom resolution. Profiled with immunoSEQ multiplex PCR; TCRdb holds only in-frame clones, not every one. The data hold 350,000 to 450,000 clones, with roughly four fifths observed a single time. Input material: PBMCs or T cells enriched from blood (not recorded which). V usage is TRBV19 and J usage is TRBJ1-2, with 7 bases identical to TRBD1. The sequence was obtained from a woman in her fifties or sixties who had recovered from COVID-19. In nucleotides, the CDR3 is TGTGCCAGTAGTCCAATCCAGGGACAGACTATCTATGGCTACACCTTC. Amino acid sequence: CASSPIQGQTIYGYTF.